This is a list of T cell receptor beta chains from one sample in a study of T cell responses to AZD1222 COVID-19 vaccine. Clones were read by immunoSEQ multiplex PCR, and TCRdb kept only the in-frame ones, dropping some. Of 100,000 to 150,000 clones in the sample, 90% were seen once. Source: peripheral blood, taken on day 0 of AZD1222 vaccination. Source of these receptors: an adult in good health. CDR3s include the opening cysteine and the closing phenylalanine or tryptophan. The order of the fields is D gene, J gene, clone size, V gene, CDR3 protein, CDR3 DNA. A D gene is named only where the DNA matches it firmly. Some rows have no size entry. The others give once, few or many, or a class for an expanded clone.

TRBD2 | TRBJ2-3 | few | TRBV6-4 | CASSETSGGADTQYF | TGTGCCAGCAGTGAGACTAGCGGGGGGGCAGATACGCAGTATTTT
- | TRBJ1-6 | - | TRBV7-2 | CASSGGQGNFSPLHF | TGTGCCAGCAGCGGGGGTCAGGGAAATTTCTCACCCCTCCACTTT
- | TRBJ1-5 | - | TRBV15 | CATSRDHISNQPQHF | TGTGCCACCAGCAGGGATCACATTAGCAATCAGCCCCAGCATTTT
- | TRBJ2-3 | - | TRBV9 | CASSPGRFSTDTQYF | TGTGCCAGCAGCCCGGGACGCTTCAGCACAGATACGCAGTATTTT
TRBD1 | TRBJ1-6 | - | TRBV6-5 | CASSYGQGVSPLHF | TGTGCCAGCAGTTACGGCCAGGGGGTCTCACCCCTCCACTTT
- | TRBJ1-5 | - | TRBV10-3 | CAIRPNPGAGQPQHF | TGTGCCATCAGACCCAACCCGGGGGCAGGTCAGCCCCAGCATTTT
- | TRBJ2-2 | - | TRBV20-1 | CSASQPPGTGELFF | TGCAGTGCTAGTCAACCGCCAGGGACCGGGGAGCTGTTTTTT
- | TRBJ1-6 | - | TRBV4-2 | CASSQLRGDASPLHF | TGTGCCAGCAGCCAGTTGCGCGGGGATGCTTCACCCCTCCACTTT
TRBD2 | TRBJ2-7 | - | TRBV6-4 | CASSDSRTSGAYSYEQYF | TGTGCCAGCAGTGACTCGAGGACTAGCGGGGCTTACTCCTACGAGCAGTACTTC
- | TRBJ2-1 | - | TRBV19 | CASSIGGGAGYNEQFF | TGTGCCAGTAGTATTGGTGGGGGGGCTGGCTACAATGAGCAGTTCTTC
TRBD1 | TRBJ1-6 | - | TRBV10-2 | CASSEFGQGGLSNSPLHF | TGCGCCAGCAGTGAGTTCGGACAGGGTGGTTTGTCCAATTCACCCCTCCACTTT
TRBD1 | TRBJ1-2 | - | TRBV19 | CASSIIQGAFYGYTF | TGTGCCAGTAGTATAATTCAGGGGGCTTTCTATGGCTACACCTTC
TRBD1 | TRBJ1-4 | - | TRBV13 | CASRNYGQGAQTNEKLFF | TGTGCCAGCAGGAACTACGGTCAGGGGGCGCAAACTAATGAAAAACTGTTTTTT
- | TRBJ1-4 | - | TRBV4-2 | CASSQEMVTDQLFF | TGTGCCAGCAGCCAAGAAATGGTGACGGATCAACTGTTTTTT
TRBD1 | TRBJ1-2 | - | TRBV30 | CACPQHRGRYGYTF | TGTGCCTGCCCACAACACAGGGGACGGTATGGCTACACCTTC
TRBD1 | TRBJ1-6 | - | TRBV6-4 | CASSDSAGGNSPLHF | TGTGCCAGCAGTGACTCGGCAGGGGGTAATTCACCCCTCCACTTT
- | TRBJ2-7 | - | TRBV4-3 | CASSQEVGGQSLYEQYF | TGCGCCAGCAGCCAAGAAGTGGGAGGCCAGAGCCTCTACGAGCAGTACTTC
- | TRBJ2-2 | few | TRBV5-4 | CASQTGPGELFF | TGTGCCAGCCAAACAGGGCCCGGGGAGCTGTTTTTT
- | TRBJ1-2 | - | TRBV6-5 | CASRRAYGYTF | TGTGCCAGCAGACGGGCTTATGGCTACACCTTC
- | TRBJ2-6 | - | TRBV28 | CASSMRGGANVLTF | TGTGCCAGCAGCATGCGAGGGGGGGCCAACGTCCTGACTTTC
TRBD1 | TRBJ2-2 | - | TRBV19 | CASSIEPLLAGGLIGTGELFF | TGTGCCAGTAGTATAGAACCCCTTTTGGCAGGGGGCCTTATTGGAACCGGGGAGCTGTTTTTT
TRBD1 | TRBJ1-2 | - | TRBV4-1 | CASSQDGTGGYDYGYTF | TGCGCCAGCAGCCAGGACGGGACAGGGGGCTATGACTATGGCTACACCTTC
- | TRBJ1-4 | - | TRBV5-1 | CASSRDTGEKLFF | TGCGCCAGCAGCCGGGACACCGGTGAAAAACTGTTTTTT
- | TRBJ2-2 | - | TRBV6-5 | CASSYRAGELFF | TGTGCCAGCAGTTACAGGGCCGGGGAGCTGTTTTTT
TRBD1 | TRBJ2-5 | - | TRBV18 | CASSRTGGETQYF | TGTGCCAGCTCCCGGACAGGGGGAGAGACCCAGTACTTC
- | TRBJ2-3 | - | TRBV11-3 | CASKGDTDTQYF | TGTGCCAGCAAGGGGGACACAGATACGCAGTATTTT